This passage covers 29 T cell receptor beta chains from one sample sequenced in a study of T-cell reconstitution after alpha-beta-depleted transplantation in children. The authors prepared the TCRbeta library with unique molecular identifiers. TCRdb independently ran MiXCR on the PCR reads; one entry per CDR3 protein. The table has around 960,000 distinct CDR3 sequences, around 30% seen once. The sample consisted of PBMCs, mostly from graft donor cells, taken 360 days after TCRalphabeta/CD19-depleted stem cell transplant. The source is a boy younger than two who had a stem cell transplant for SCID, so the T cells may come from the graft donor.

This clonotype showed up just a few times. The rearrangement links TRBV25-1 to TRBJ2-3, with D perhaps TRBD1 or TRBD2 (6 bases each). The CDR3 totals 14 residues. The V end was cut by 4 bases, the J end by 2 bases, with 10 bases between. In germline, CDR1 is MGHDK, CDR2 SYGVNS. CDR3 bases: TGTGCCAGCAGTGTCGGGGGCTACACAGATACGCAGTATTTT. It yields the protein CASSVGGYTDTQYF. The full variable domain, its missing parts supplied by reference TRBV25-1 and TRBJ2-3, is EADIYQTPRYLVIGTGKKITLECSQTMGHDKMYWYQQDPGMELHLIHYSYGVNSTEKGDLSSESTVSRIRTEHFPLTLESARPSHTSQYLCASSVGGYTDTQYFGPGTRLTVL.

Only a few counts were recorded for this clonotype. No DNA is shown, since the ends of the CDR3 on it are uncertain; the CDR3 is the one TCRdb lists. This sequence joins TRBV20-1 and TRBJ2-3; the table's D call of TRBD1 was not tested on the DNA. Germline V gene sequence: CDR1 DFQATT, CDR2 SNEGSKA (reference sequence). The CDR3 is made up of 13 amino acids, end residues included. This CDR3 reads CSANPGSQIRSIF.

This clonotype was seen a handful of times. The rearrangement links TRBV6-5 to TRBJ1-3; no definite D call. V was trimmed by 4 bases and J by 0 bases, leaving 10 bases between them. There are 15 residues in the CDR3. Germline V CDR1 and CDR2: MNHEY, SVGAGI. Here the CDR3 DNA reads TGTGCCAGCAGTTTTCGGGTAGACTCTGGAAACACCATATATTTT. Translation gives CASSFRVDSGNTIYF.

The genes are TRBV5-1 and TRBJ2-1, with 9 bases matching TRBD2. The germline CDR1 and CDR2 sequences are SGHRS and YFSETQ. After removal of 0 bases from V and 4 bases from J, the junction contained 11 bases not matched to a gene. The CDR3 is made up of 18 amino acids. The CDR3 DNA is TGCGCCAGCAGCTTGGGAATCCGCGGGGGGGCCCGATACAATGAGCAGTTCTTC. It yields the protein CASSLGIRGGARYNEQFF.

This clonotype was detected only a few times. The chain couples TRBV2 to TRBJ2-7; D tentatively reads TRBD1 or TRBD2 (6 bases each). There are 15 residues in the CDR3. The V gene lost 4 bases and the J gene lost 4 bases, with 17 bases spanning the gap. Germline assignment: CDR1 SNHLY and CDR2 FYNNEI. Written as DNA, the CDR3 is TGTGCCAGCAGTGTTGGGAGGACAGAGACTTACGAGCAGTACTTC. This codes for CASSVGRTETYEQYF.

The chain combines TRBV4-1 with TRBJ2-7; TRBD2 matches at 9 bases. J lost 2 bases, V lost 0 bases, and 8 bases had no gene match. Germline values: CDR1 MGHRA, CDR2 YSYEKL. This CDR3 has 17 amino acids. The CDR3: CASSQDDSASGTYEQYF. The CDR3, as DNA: TGCGCCAGCAGCCAAGATGATTCCGCTAGCGGGACCTACGAGCAGTACTTC.

In this sample, this clonotype turned up many times. The J gene is TRBJ2-7, the V gene TRBV2; possible D gene TRBD1, 5 bases. CDR3 length: 13 amino acids. Germline V lookup: CDR1 SNHLY, CDR2 FYNNEI. V was shortened by 11 bases and J by 4 bases, with 18 bases between the two germline ends. The CDR3, as DNA: TGTGCCGGGGCCGGACATTCGAGATACGAGCAGTACTTC. It translates to CAGAGHSRYEQYF.

V is TRBV6-5 and J is TRBJ2-7; the D gene is possibly TRBD1 (5 bases). Germline CDR1 reads MNHEY; CDR2 reads SVGAGI. The CDR3 is 17 amino acids. V was trimmed by 2 bases and J by 3 bases, leaving 20 bases between them. CDR3 amino acids: CASSYHVPGIGIYEQYF. The CDR3 DNA sequence: TGTGCCAGCAGTTACCACGTCCCAGGGATAGGCATCTACGAGCAGTACTTC.

This clonotype was seen a handful of times. V is TRBV4-1 and J is TRBJ2-3; 9 bases match TRBD1. The length of the CDR3 is 19 residues. V shed 3 bases, J shed 1 base, and the junction held 14 bases outside the gene matches. Germline loops: CDR1 MGHRA, CDR2 YSYEKL. The CDR3 bases are TGCGCCAGCAGCCACCGGACAGGGGCCTTCACACCGGGCACAGATACGCAGTATTTT. It is translated as CASSHRTGAFTPGTDTQYF.

The V call is TRBV12-3 or TRBV12-4, the J call TRBJ2-2, with 8 bases that match TRBD1. This CDR3 region has 16 residues. The V and J ends lost 4 bases and 4 bases, in that order; junction bases with no gene match: 8. DNA for the CDR3: TGTGCCAGCAGTTGGCAGGGGGCGGTTGTCACCGGGGAGCTGTTTTTT. This sequence encodes CASSWQGAVVTGELFF.

CDR3 protein: CSVDGLDSYGYTF. CDR3 coding DNA: TGCAGCGTTGATGGCTTAGACTCCTATGGCTACACCTTC. The chain combines TRBV29-1 with TRBJ1-2; D is uncertain. This CDR3 is 13 amino acids long. The V end lost 3 bases, the J end lost 4 bases, and 12 bases lay between the germline ends. Germline CDR1 is SQVTM and CDR2 is ANQGSEA.

This clonotype was seen a few times. This sequence joins TRBV7-2 and TRBJ1-1, with D unresolved. V dropped 3 bases and J dropped 6 bases, with 14 bases sitting between them. CDR1 and CDR2 (germline): SGHTA, FQGNSA. CDR3 length equals 14 residues. The CDR3, as DNA: TGTGCCAGCAGCTTCCCATCAGGAAAGGCTGAAGCTTTCTTT. Translation: CASSFPSGKAEAFF.

The rearrangement uses TRBV5-1 and TRBJ2-4; TRBD2 matches 12 bases. The CDR3 loop spans 16 amino acids. Losses at the gene ends were 4 bases for V and 6 bases for J; bases not matched to a gene: 8. The germline CDR1 and CDR2 sequences are SGHRS and YFSETQ. The CDR3 here is CASSHPSGGAANIQYF. DNA of the CDR3: TGCGCCAGCAGCCACCCTAGCGGGGGGGCAGCAAACATTCAGTACTTC.

The genes are TRBV7-2 and TRBJ2-7; D remains unclear. The CDR3 is 12 amino acids. Germline V gene data show CDR1 as SGHTA and CDR2 as FQGNSA. The germline V and J ends were trimmed by 2 bases and 10 bases, with 12 bases remaining between them. This CDR3 reads CASSLLLAVQYF. The CDR3 DNA is TGTGCCAGCAGCTTACTCCTGGCAGTCCAGTACTTC.

This clonotype was observed a handful of times. The chain combines TRBV25-1 with TRBJ1-1; a possible D gene is TRBD1 (5 bases). The CDR3 covers 15 residues. V was clipped by 1 base and J by 4 bases, with 13 bases between them. CDR1 MGHDK and CDR2 SYGVNS come from the germline V gene. The CDR3 region has the DNA TGTGCCAGCAGTGAATCAGCCGGGGCGAGCACTGAAGCTTTCTTT. This encodes CASSESAGASTEAFF.

This clonotype was counted a few times. V is TRBV12-5 and J is TRBJ2-2; 8 bases line up with TRBD2. V shed 7 bases, J shed 1 base, and the junction held 5 bases outside the gene matches. There are 15 residues in the CDR3. Germline-derived CDR1 and CDR2 are LGHNT and FRNRAP. CDR3 DNA: TGTGCTAGTGAAACCAGCGGGGGGAACACCGGGGAGCTGTTTTTT. It specifies CASETSGGNTGELFF.

This clonotype was seen more than once but under ten times. The chain joins TRBV6-1 to TRBJ1-3; no clear D. There are 13 residues in the CDR3. Germline V gene sequence: CDR1 MNHNS, CDR2 SASEGT. Trimming shortened V by 8 bases and J by 0 bases, and 8 bases separated the two germline ends. CDR3 sequence: CASERTSGNTIYF. Here the CDR3 DNA reads TGTGCCAGCGAGAGGACCTCTGGAAACACCATATATTTT.

This clonotype was recorded a few times. The chain recombines TRBV5-1 with TRBJ1-1; a weak D match, TRBD1 (6 bases). CDR3 length equals 15 residues. Germline values: CDR1 SGHRS, CDR2 YFSETQ. Trimming took off 2 bases at V and 0 bases at J, with 11 bases between the two ends. CDR3 nucleotides: TGCGCCAGCAGCTTCACGGGACACATGAACACTGAAGCTTTCTTT. This codes for CASSFTGHMNTEAFF. Combining the CDR3 with reference TRBV5-1 and TRBJ1-1 gives the whole variable domain KAGVTQTPRYLIKTRGQQVTLSCSPISGHRSVSWYQQTPGQGLQFLFEYFSETQRNKGNFPGRFSGRQFSNSRSEMNVSTLELGDSALYLCASSFTGHMNTEAFFGQGTRLTVV.

This clonotype occurred a few times. The chain couples TRBV20-1 to TRBJ2-4; unclear D gene. Germline V gives CDR1 DFQATT, CDR2 SNEGSKA (reference sequence). Trimming left V 4 bases short and J 0 bases short, with 13 bases between. The CDR3 consists of 15 residues. The CDR3 is CSAIRYKGAKNIQYF. The CDR3 DNA follows: TGCAGTGCTATCCGGTATAAAGGAGCCAAAAACATTCAGTACTTC.

The rearrangement links TRBV6-2 or TRBV6-3 to TRBJ2-1, with 8 bases that match TRBD2. The J segment lost 2 bases and the V segment lost 5 bases, leaving 8 bases of the junction unmatched. Germline V gene data show CDR1 as MNHEY and CDR2 as SVGEGT. This CDR3 contains 16 residues. This CDR3 is CASSILSGIPYNEQFF. CDR3 coding DNA: TGTGCCAGCAGTATACTTAGCGGGATCCCCTACAATGAGCAGTTCTTC.

The chain links TRBV27 to TRBJ2-2, with 12 positions matching TRBD1. Germline CDR1 and CDR2: MNHEY and SMNVEV (reference sequence). CDR3 length: 16 residues. After removal of 8 bases from V and 8 bases from J, the junction contained 12 bases not matched to a gene. The CDR3 DNA reads as TGTGCCAGCGGAGGGGACAGGGGGCCATGGAGGGGGGAGCTGTTTTTT. It yields the protein CASGGDRGPWRGELFF.

Concerning this clonotype itself: A junction boundary mismatches the germline segment, possibly from a read error. This rearrangement joins TRBV20-1 to TRBJ2-7, with 7 bases that match TRBD1. This CDR3 is 17 amino acids long. Germline lookup yields CDR1 DFQATT and CDR2 SNEGSKA (reference sequence). The CDR3 sequence: CCARDRVTGWTTHEQYF. CDR3 in DNA: TGCTGTGCTAGAGATCGCGTGACAGGGTGGACCACCCACGAGCAGTACTTC.

The chain couples TRBV4-2 to TRBJ2-1; TRBD1 is a possible D gene (5 bases). Trimming left V 0 bases short and J 4 bases short, with 7 bases between. Germline CDR1 is LGHNA and CDR2 is YNFKEQ. The CDR3 runs to 14 residues. DNA of the CDR3: TGTGCCAGCAGCCAAGAACAGGCTTACAATGAGCAGTTCTTC. This gives the protein CASSQEQAYNEQFF.

This chain joins TRBV4-1 and TRBJ2-7, with 8 bases that match TRBD2. This CDR3 region has 13 residues. The germline CDR1 and CDR2 sequences are MGHRA and YSYEKL. J lost 6 bases, V lost 4 bases, and 5 bases had no gene match. The CDR3 nucleotides read TGCGCCAGCAGCCTAGGACTAGCTAGCGAGCAGTACTTC. Protein product: CASSLGLASEQYF.

In DNA form, the CDR3 reads TGTGCCAGCAGTTACCGACAGTACAATCAGCCCCAGCATTTT. It encodes CASSYRQYNQPQHF. This chain uses TRBV6-5 with TRBJ1-5; D perhaps matches TRBD1 (5 bases). Germline assignment: CDR1 MNHEY and CDR2 SVGAGI. With 2 bases removed from V and 3 bases from J, the gap between germline ends came to 8 bases. CDR3 length: 14 amino acids.

The chain joins TRBV20-1 to TRBJ1-4; D is uncertain. The germline V and J ends were trimmed by 6 bases and 8 bases, with 16 bases remaining between them. CDR1 is DFQATT, CDR2 SNEGSKA, per germline (reference sequence). The CDR3 contains 13 residues. In DNA, the CDR3 is TGCAGTGCCGCCCGGGAGGGTAGCGAAAAACTGTTTTTT. It yields the protein CSAAREGSEKLFF.

The chain carries TRBV5-1 and TRBJ2-2; D remains unclear. V dropped 4 bases and J dropped 7 bases, with 11 bases sitting between them. The CDR3 extends over 13 amino acids. Germline CDR1 SGHRS, CDR2 YFSETQ. As DNA, the CDR3 is TGCGCCAGCAGCCCGATTACGATCGGGGAGCTGTTTTTT. Translating gives CASSPITIGELFF.

The gene calls are TRBV5-1 and TRBJ2-5; D remains unclear. Germline CDR1 and CDR2: SGHRS and YFSETQ. V gave up 0 bases and J gave up 4 bases, with 13 bases separating them. The CDR3 is 15 residues long. DNA for the CDR3: TGCGCCAGCAGCTTGGACGTTGTGGGCGGAGAGACCCAGTACTTC. Amino acids: CASSLDVVGGETQYF.

This clonotype was detected a few times. The chain recombines TRBV6-2 or TRBV6-3 with TRBJ1-2; D not certain. Germline CDR1 and CDR2: MNHEY and SVGEGT. Trimming took off 2 bases at V and 4 bases at J, with 11 bases between the two ends. The CDR3 spans 14 residues. In nucleotides, the CDR3 is TGTGCCAGCAGTTACGAGGGAGACCCCTATGGCTACACCTTC. It specifies CASSYEGDPYGYTF.